The rows below give T cell receptor beta chains drawn from one sample of a study of cytotoxic CD8 clonotypes in ibrutinib-treated CLL. Assay used: immunoSEQ multiplex PCR; TCRdb lists only in-frame clones, some missing. The data contain over 95,000 clones, 58% of them singletons. Here the sequenced sample was PBMCs, taken after 24 months of ibrutinib treatment. All receptors come from a human donor with chronic lymphocytic leukemia. Both conserved end residues are part of each CDR3. A D gene is named only where the DNA matches it firmly. Clone size is given for some rows only: seen once, a few or many times, or a class if the clone is expanded.

j_call d_call v_call clone_size cdr3_aa cdr3_nt
TRBJ2-6 . TRBV27 . CASSPQGKSPNVLTF TGTGCCAGCAGTCCACAGGGTAAAAGTCCCAACGTCCTGACTTTC
TRBJ1-2 . TRBV5-1 . CASSLAGAVNGYTF TGCGCCAGCAGCTTGGCCGGGGCAGTTAATGGCTACACCTTC
TRBJ2-1 . TRBV5-1 . CASSLVGEVYNEQFF TGCGCCAGCAGCTTGGTAGGTGAAGTTTACAATGAGCAGTTCTTC
TRBJ1-5 . TRBV30 many CAWSGLGGSPQHF TGTGCCTGGAGTGGTCTAGGGGGATCGCCCCAGCATTTT
TRBJ2-7 . TRBV7-9 . CASSQRGGAEQYF TGTGCCAGCAGTCAAAGAGGGGGGGCCGAGCAGTACTTC
TRBJ2-7 TRBD1 TRBV7-2 . CASSVETGSSYEQYF TGTGCCAGCAGCGTAGAGACAGGGTCCTCCTACGAGCAGTACTTC
TRBJ2-3 . TRBV7-9 . CAIIPSAQGLTDTQYF TGTGCCATCATCCCTAGCGCCCAGGGGCTCACAGATACGCAGTATTTT
TRBJ1-1 TRBD1 TRBV7-3 . CASSRGTGGEAFF TGTGCCAGCAGCCGAGGGACAGGCGGTGAAGCTTTCTTT
TRBJ1-2 . TRBV20-1 . CSAMNSVGYTF TGCAGTGCTATGAACAGCGTGGGCTACACCTTC
TRBJ1-2 TRBD1 TRBV7-2 . CASSLGPGQSYGYTF TGTGCCAGCAGCTTAGGCCCGGGACAGTCTTATGGCTACACCTTC
TRBJ2-1 TRBD2 TRBV15 . CATSGPVAGGQDEQFF TGTGCCACCAGCGGACCGGTAGCGGGGGGGCAGGATGAGCAGTTCTTC
TRBJ1-4 . TRBV30 . CAWSETGIGEKLFF TGTGCCTGGAGTGAAACAGGGATCGGAGAAAAACTGTTTTTT
TRBJ2-3 . TRBV30 few CAWSGTLSTDTQYF TGTGCCTGGTCAGGGACCCTTAGCACAGATACGCAGTATTTT
TRBJ1-1 . TRBV13 . CAHWCTEAFF TGTGCCCACTGGTGCACTGAAGCTTTCTTT
TRBJ2-7 . TRBV11-3 . CASSLAVNYEQYF TGTGCCAGCAGCTTGGCCGTCAACTACGAGCAGTACTTC
TRBJ2-3 . TRBV2 . CASSVDGQGRMDTQYF TGTGCCAGCAGTGTAGACGGGCAGGGGCGTATGGATACGCAGTATTTT
TRBJ2-5 . TRBV7-6 few CASSLQGRQETQYF TGTGCCAGCAGCTTACAGGGGCGTCAAGAGACCCAGTACTTC
TRBJ1-5 . TRBV19 . CASSIDEGGGQPQHF TGTGCCAGTAGTATAGATGAGGGAGGTGGGCAGCCCCAGCATTTT
TRBJ2-1 TRBD2 TRBV10-3 . CAISREGGNEQFF TGTGCCATCAGTCGGGAGGGAGGCAATGAGCAGTTCTTC
TRBJ2-5 . TRBV11-1 few CASSLGWGGGYQETQYF TGTGCCAGCAGCTTAGGGTGGGGCGGAGGGTACCAAGAGACCCAGTACTTC
TRBJ2-7 . TRBV2 . CASSGTGGGEQYF TGTGCCAGCAGTGGTACCGGGGGCGGGGAGCAGTACTTC
TRBJ2-1 . TRBV6-5 . CASSYSIENEQFF TGTGCCAGCAGTTACTCGATTGAGAATGAGCAGTTCTTC
TRBJ2-5 . TRBV7-3 . CASSLGRVPQETQYF TGTGCCAGCAGCTTAGGCAGGGTGCCTCAAGAGACCCAGTACTTC
TRBJ1-6 TRBD1 TRBV28 . CASSRGRSYNSPLHF TGTGCCAGCAGTAGGGGGCGCTCCTATAATTCACCCCTCCACTTT
TRBJ1-2 TRBD1 TRBV7-9 . CASSVGTGANYGYTF TGTGCCAGCAGCGTTGGGACAGGGGCTAACTATGGCTACACCTTC
TRBJ2-7 . TRBV4-1 . CASGTNPSYEQYF TGCGCCAGCGGGACGAATCCTTCCTACGAGCAGTACTTC
TRBJ2-7 . TRBV5-1 . CASSRGEGLAYEQYF TGCGCCAGCAGCAGGGGAGAGGGTCTCGCCTACGAGCAGTACTTC
TRBJ2-7 . TRBV29-1 . CSVGTASSYEQYF TGCAGCGTTGGGACAGCGAGCTCCTACGAGCAGTACTTC
TRBJ2-7 . TRBV5-5 once CASSFVESYEQYF TGTGCCAGCAGCTTCGTAGAAAGCTACGAGCAGTACTTC